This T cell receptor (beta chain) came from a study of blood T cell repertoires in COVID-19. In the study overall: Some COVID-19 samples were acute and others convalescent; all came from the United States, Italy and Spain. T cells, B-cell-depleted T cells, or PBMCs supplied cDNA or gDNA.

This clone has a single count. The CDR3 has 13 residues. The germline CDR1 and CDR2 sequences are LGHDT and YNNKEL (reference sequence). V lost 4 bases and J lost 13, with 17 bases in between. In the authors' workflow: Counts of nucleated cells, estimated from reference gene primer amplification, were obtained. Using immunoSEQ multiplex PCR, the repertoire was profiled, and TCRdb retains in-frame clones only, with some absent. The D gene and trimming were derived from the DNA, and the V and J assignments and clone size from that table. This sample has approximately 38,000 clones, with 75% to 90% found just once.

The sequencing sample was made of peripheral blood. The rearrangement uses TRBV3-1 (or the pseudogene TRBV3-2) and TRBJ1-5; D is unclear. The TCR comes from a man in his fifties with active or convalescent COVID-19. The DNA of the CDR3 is TGTGCCAGCAGCCCCCTAGAGGGCGGGCTTCAGCATTTT. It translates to CASSPLEGGLQHF.